The clone carrying this T cell receptor beta chain was picked up one time. Generated by immunoSEQ multiplex PCR, the TCRdb table keeps only in-frame clones and is missing some. The top ten hold around 18% of the sample, which has under 150,000 clones, around 87% seen once. The data are from a study of blood T cell repertoires in COVID-19. V was pared by 4 bases and J by 6 bases, with 10 bases between. This CDR3 region has 13 residues. Sequences were obtained from peripheral blood. The V call is TRBV12-3 or TRBV12-4, the J call TRBJ2-1; a possible D gene is TRBD2 (6 bases). This clonotype was sampled from a woman between 50 and 59 years old who had recovered from COVID-19. This chain's CDR3 is CASSSTGGNEQFF. In DNA form, the CDR3 reads TGTGCCAGCAGTTCCACCGGGGGCAATGAGCAGTTCTTC.